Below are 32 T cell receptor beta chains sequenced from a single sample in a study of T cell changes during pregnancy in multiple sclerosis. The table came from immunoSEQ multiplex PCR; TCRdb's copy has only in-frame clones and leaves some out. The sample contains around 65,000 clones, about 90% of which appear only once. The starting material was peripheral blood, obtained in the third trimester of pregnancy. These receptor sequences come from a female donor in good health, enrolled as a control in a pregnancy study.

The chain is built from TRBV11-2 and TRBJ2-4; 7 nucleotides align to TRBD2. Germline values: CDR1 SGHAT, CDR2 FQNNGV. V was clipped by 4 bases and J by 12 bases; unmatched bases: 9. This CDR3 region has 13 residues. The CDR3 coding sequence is TGTGCCAGCAGCTCCTCCCGTAGCGGGCATCAGTACTTC. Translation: CASSSSRSGHQYF.

CDR3 DNA sequence: TGTGCCAGCAGCCTCCCCGGGAAGTCGGCCCAGTACTTC. This encodes CASSLPGKSAQYF. This sequence joins TRBV6-6 and TRBJ2-5, with a possible D match to TRBD2 (5 bases). Trimming pared 6 bases from V and 9 bases from J, leaving 17 bases between. Germline-derived CDR1 and CDR2 are MNHNY and SVGAGI (reference sequence). The CDR3 has 13 amino acids.

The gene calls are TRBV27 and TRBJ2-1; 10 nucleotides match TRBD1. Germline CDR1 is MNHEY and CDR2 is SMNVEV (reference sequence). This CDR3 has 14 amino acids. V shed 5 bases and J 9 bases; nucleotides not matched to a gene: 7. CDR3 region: CASSLGTGEGEQFF. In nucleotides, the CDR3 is TGTGCCAGCAGTCTGGGGACAGGGGAGGGTGAGCAGTTCTTC.

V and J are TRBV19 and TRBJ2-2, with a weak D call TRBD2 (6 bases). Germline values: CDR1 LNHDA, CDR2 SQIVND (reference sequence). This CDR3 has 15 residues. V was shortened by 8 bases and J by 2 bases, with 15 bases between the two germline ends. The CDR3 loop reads CASRGTSLNTGELFF. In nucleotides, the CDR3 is TGTGCCAGTCGCGGGACTTCACTCAACACCGGGGAGCTGTTTTTT.

The CDR3 DNA reads TGTGCCAGCAGCTCGGGGGGGGCAAGAGAGACCCAGTACTTC. Translation gives CASSSGGARETQYF. V gene TRBV14 combines with J gene TRBJ2-5; 8 nucleotides match TRBD2. J was trimmed by 4 bases and V by 5 bases; bases with no gene match: 6. This CDR3 comprises 14 residues. Germline CDR1 SGHDN, CDR2 FVKESK.

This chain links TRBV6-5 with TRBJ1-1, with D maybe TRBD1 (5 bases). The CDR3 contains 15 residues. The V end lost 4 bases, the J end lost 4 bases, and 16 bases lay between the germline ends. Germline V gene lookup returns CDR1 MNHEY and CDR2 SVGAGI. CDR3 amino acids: CASSSPRGGVTEAFF. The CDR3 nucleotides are TGTGCCAGCAGTTCCCCTCGGGGAGGGGTCACTGAAGCTTTCTTT.

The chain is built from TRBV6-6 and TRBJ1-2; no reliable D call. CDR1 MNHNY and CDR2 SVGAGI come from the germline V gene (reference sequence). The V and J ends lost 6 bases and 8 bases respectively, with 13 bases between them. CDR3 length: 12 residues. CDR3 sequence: CASRLRESGYTF. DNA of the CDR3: TGTGCCAGCAGGTTACGGGAGTCGGGCTACACCTTC.

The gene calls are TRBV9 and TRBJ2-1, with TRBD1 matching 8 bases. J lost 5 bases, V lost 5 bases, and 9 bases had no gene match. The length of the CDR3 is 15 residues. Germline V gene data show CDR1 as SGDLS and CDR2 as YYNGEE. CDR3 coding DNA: TGTGCCAGCAGGTCCGGACAGGGACAAAACAATGAGCAGTTCTTC. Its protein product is CASRSGQGQNNEQFF.

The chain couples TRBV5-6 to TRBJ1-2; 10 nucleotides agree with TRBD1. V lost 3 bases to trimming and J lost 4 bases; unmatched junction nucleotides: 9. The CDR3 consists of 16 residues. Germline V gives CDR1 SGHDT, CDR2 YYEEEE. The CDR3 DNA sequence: TGTGCCAGCAGCTACCAGGACAGGGGGTTTACCTATGGCTACACCTTC. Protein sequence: CASSYQDRGFTYGYTF.

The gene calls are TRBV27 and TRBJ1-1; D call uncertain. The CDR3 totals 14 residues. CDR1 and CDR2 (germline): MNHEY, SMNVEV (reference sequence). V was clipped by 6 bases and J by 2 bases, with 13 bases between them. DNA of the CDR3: TGTGCCAGCAGCCCGTTGCCGGGAAACACTGAAGCTTTCTTT. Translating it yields CASSPLPGNTEAFF.

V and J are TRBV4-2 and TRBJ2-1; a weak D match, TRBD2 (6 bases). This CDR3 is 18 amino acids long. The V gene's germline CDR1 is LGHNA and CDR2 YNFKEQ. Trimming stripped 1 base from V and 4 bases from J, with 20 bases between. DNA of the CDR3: TGTGCCAGCAGCCAAGGGTTAGTGCCTAGCGCTAGTTACAATGAGCAGTTCTTC. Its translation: CASSQGLVPSASYNEQFF.

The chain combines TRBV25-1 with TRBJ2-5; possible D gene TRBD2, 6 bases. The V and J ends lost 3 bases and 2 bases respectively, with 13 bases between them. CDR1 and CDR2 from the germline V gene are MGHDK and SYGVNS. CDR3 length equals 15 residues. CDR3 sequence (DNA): TGTGCCAGCAGTGATGGAGGGACGGTTCAAGAGACCCAGTACTTC. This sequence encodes CASSDGGTVQETQYF.

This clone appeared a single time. CDR3 amino acids: CASSVTGLATSTDTQYF. In nucleotides, the CDR3 is TGTGCCAGCAGCGTAACGGGACTAGCGACTAGCACAGATACGCAGTATTTT. This sequence joins TRBV9 and TRBJ2-3, with TRBD2 matching over 10 bases. Germline V lookup: CDR1 SGDLS, CDR2 YYNGEE. The junction had 5 bases not matched to a gene; V was cut back by 1 base and J by 0 bases. The CDR3 has 17 residues.

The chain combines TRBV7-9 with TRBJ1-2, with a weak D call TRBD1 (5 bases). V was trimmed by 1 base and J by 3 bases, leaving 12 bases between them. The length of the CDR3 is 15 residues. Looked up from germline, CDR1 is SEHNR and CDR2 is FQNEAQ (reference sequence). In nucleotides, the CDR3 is TGTGCCAGCAGCTTAGTGGGGGAGGGAGACTATGGCTACACCTTC. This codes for CASSLVGEGDYGYTF.

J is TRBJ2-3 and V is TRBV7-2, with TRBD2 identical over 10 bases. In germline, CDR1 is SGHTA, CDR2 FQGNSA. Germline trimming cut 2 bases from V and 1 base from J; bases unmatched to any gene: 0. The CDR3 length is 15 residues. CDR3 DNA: TGTGCCAGCAGCTTACTAGCGGGGGGCACAGATACGCAGTATTTT. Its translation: CASSLLAGGTDTQYF.

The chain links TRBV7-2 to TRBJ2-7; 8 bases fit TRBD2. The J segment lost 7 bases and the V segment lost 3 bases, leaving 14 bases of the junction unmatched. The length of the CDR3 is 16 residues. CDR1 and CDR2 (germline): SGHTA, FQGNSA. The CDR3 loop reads CASSFFPRRGAGEQYF. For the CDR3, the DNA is TGTGCCAGCAGCTTTTTTCCGAGGCGGGGGGCGGGGGAGCAGTACTTC.

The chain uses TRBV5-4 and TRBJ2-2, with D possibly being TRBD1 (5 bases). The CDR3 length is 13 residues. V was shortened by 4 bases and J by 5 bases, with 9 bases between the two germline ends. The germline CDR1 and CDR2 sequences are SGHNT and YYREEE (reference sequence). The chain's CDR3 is CASSRQGTGELFF. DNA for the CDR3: TGTGCCAGCAGCCGGCAGGGTACCGGGGAGCTGTTTTTT.

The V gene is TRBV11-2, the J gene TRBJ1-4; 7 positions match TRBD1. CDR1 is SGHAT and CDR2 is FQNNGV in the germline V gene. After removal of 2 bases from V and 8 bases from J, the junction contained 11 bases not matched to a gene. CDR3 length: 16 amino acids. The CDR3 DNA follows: TGTGCCAGCAGCTTAAGAATGGAGGAACAGGGGGAAAAACTGTTTTTT. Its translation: CASSLRMEEQGEKLFF.

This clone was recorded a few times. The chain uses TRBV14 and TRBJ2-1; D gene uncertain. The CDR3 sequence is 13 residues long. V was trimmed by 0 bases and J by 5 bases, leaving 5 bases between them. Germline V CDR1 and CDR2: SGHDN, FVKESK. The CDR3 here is CASSQERHNEQFF. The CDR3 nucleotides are TGTGCCAGCAGCCAAGAGAGGCACAATGAGCAGTTCTTC.

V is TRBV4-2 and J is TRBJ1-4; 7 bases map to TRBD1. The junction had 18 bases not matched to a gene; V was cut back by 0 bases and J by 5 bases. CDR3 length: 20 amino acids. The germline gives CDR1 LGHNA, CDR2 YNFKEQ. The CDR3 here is CASSQEPRTGSSFRNEKLFF. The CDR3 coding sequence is TGTGCCAGCAGCCAAGAACCCCGGACAGGTAGTAGCTTTCGGAATGAAAAACTGTTTTTT.

The CDR3, as DNA: TGTGCCAGCAGCTTAAACCCAGCGGGAAGCTCCTACAATGAGCAGTTCTTC. Amino acid sequence: CASSLNPAGSSYNEQFF. The chain joins TRBV7-3 to TRBJ2-1, with 7 positions matching TRBD2. This CDR3 region has 17 residues. Trimming took 1 base from V and 0 from J; bases not matched to a gene: 6. Germline V gives CDR1 SGHTA, CDR2 FQGTGA.

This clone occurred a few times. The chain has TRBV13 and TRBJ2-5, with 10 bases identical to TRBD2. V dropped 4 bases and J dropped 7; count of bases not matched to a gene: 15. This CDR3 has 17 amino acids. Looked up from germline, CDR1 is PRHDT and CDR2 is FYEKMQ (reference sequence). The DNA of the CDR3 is TGTGCCAGCAGCTCCGGCGGGAGCGGGGGGGAGGTTGTGACCCAGTACTTC. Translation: CASSSGGSGGEVVTQYF.

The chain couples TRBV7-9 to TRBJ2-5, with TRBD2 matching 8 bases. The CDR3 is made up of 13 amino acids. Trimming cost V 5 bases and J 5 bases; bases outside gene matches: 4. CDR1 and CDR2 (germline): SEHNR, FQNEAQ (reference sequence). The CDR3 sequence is CASSHPSGETQYF. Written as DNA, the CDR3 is TGTGCCAGCAGCCATCCTAGCGGGGAGACCCAGTACTTC.

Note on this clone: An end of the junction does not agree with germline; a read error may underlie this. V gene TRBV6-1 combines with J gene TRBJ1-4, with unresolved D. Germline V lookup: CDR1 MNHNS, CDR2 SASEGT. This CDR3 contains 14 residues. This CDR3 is CAISEPATNEKLFF. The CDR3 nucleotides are TGTGCCATCAGTGAACCAGCAACTAATGAAAAACTGTTTTTT.

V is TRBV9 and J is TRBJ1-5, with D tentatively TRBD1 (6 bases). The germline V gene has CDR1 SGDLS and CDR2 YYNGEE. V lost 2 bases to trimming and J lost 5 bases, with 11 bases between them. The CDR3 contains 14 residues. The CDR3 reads CASSVDQGYQPQHF. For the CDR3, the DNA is TGTGCCAGCAGCGTTGATCAGGGGTATCAGCCCCAGCATTTT. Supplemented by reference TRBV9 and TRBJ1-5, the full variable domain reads DSGVTQTPKHLITATGQRVTLRCSPRSGDLSVYWYQQSLDQGLQFLIQYYNGEERAKGNILERFSAQQFPDLHSELNLSSLELGDSALYFCASSVDQGYQPQHFGDGTRLSIL.

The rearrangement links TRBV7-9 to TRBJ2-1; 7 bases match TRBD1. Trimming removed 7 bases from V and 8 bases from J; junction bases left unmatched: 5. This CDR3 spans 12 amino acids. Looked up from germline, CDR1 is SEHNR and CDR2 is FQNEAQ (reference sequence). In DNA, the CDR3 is TGTGCCAGCACCGAGGGGGCCTATGAGCAGTTCTTC. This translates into CASTEGAYEQFF.

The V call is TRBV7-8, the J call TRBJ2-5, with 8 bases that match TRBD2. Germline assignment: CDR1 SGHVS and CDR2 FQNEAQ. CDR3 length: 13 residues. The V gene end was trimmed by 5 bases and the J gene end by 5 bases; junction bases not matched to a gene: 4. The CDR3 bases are TGTGCCAGCAGCCCGACTAGCGTGGAGACCCAGTACTTC. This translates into CASSPTSVETQYF.

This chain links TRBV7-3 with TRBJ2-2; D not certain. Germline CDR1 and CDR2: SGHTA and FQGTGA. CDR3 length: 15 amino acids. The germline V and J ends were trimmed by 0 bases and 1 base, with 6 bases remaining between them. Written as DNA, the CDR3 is TGTGCCAGCAGCTTAACCCCGGGGAACACCGGGGAGCTGTTTTTT. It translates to CASSLTPGNTGELFF.

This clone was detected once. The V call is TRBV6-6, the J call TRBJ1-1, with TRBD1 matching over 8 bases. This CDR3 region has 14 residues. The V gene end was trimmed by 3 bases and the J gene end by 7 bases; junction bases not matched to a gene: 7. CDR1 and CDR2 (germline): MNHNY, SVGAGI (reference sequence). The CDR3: CASSYQGTGLEAFF. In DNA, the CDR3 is TGTGCCAGCAGTTATCAAGGGACAGGCCTTGAAGCTTTCTTT.

CDR3 sequence reads: CASSPRTGVTYEQYF. The CDR3 region has the DNA TGTGCCAGCAGCCCCAGGACAGGCGTTACCTACGAGCAGTACTTC. The J gene is TRBJ2-7, the V gene TRBV5-4, with 7 bases fitting TRBD1. The CDR3 length is 15 residues. Germline CDR1 SGHNT, CDR2 YYREEE (reference sequence). The trim removed 4 bases at V and 2 bases at J, leaving 9 bases unmatched.

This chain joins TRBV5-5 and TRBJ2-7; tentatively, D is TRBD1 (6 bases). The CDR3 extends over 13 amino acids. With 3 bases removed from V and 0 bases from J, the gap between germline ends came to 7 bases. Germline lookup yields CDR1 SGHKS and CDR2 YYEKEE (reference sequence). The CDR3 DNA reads TGTGCCAGCAGCTGGGACATCTCCTACGAGCAGTACTTC. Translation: CASSWDISYEQYF.

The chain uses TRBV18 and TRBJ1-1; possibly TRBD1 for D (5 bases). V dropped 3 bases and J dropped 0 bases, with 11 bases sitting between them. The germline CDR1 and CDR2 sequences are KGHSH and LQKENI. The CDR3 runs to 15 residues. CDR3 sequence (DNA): TGTGCCAGCTCACCCAGACAGATTTTGAACACTGAAGCTTTCTTT. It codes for CASSPRQILNTEAFF. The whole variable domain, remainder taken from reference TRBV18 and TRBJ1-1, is NAGVMQNPRHLVRRRGQEARLRCSPMKGHSHVYWYRQLPEEGLKFMVYLQKENIIDESGMPKERFSAEFPKEGPSILRIQQVVRGDSAAYFCASSPRQILNTEAFFGQGTRLTVV.